This T cell receptor beta chain was identified in a study of control samples from healthy donors and cancer patients. Losses at the gene ends were 5 bases for V and 2 bases for J; bases not matched to a gene: 7. The CDR3 spans 15 residues. Germline CDR1 reads SGHAT; CDR2 reads FQNNGV. TCRdb's table, derived via immunoSEQ multiplex PCR, lists solely in-frame clones and lacks some. The data contain over 40,000 clones, around nine tenths of them seen just once; the ten biggest clones take up roughly 42%. The sequence was obtained from a middle-aged man with head and neck cancer. The sequenced sample consisted of PBMCs. The rearrangement uses TRBV11-2 and TRBJ2-7; TRBD2 aligns across 9 bases. The CDR3 here is CASSPLAGRPYEQYF. The CDR3 DNA is TGTGCCAGCAGCCCACTAGCGGGCCGTCCCTACGAGCAGTACTTC.